The rows below give T cell receptor beta chains drawn from one sample of a study of cytomegalovirus exposure and HLA in healthy donors. The method was immunoSEQ multiplex PCR; TCRdb's version includes in-frame clones alone and lacks a portion of them. The sample has about 240,000 clones, 82% seen once. Sequencing was done on a sample of PBMCs. Source of these receptors: a middle-aged woman in good health and CMV-seropositive. Both conserved end residues are part of each CDR3. Each record gives: CDR3 protein, V gene, J gene, clone size. A clone size is listed for some rows: how often the clone was seen (once, few, many), or a class if it is expanded.

CASSVVWRQDYGYTF,TRBV9,TRBJ1-2,-
CASSQVPRGTGEGYTF,TRBV4-3,TRBJ1-2,-
CATSRVSGGGTDTQYF,TRBV15,TRBJ2-3,-
CASSEAWGKGSNQPQHF,TRBV6-1,TRBJ1-5,-
CACSGGAGSNQPQHF,TRBV30,TRBJ1-5,once
CASSLVGATDTQYF,TRBV7-6,TRBJ2-3,few
CASGFGGASEAFF,TRBV12-5,TRBJ1-1,-
CASSLVGDRATGELFF,TRBV5-1,TRBJ2-2,few
CASSPQREVNTEAFF,TRBV18,TRBJ1-1,-
CSQGGRGDQETQYF,TRBV7-9,TRBJ2-5,-
CASSQETQGRETQYF,TRBV4-1,TRBJ2-5,-
CASSYSGTGNQPQHF,TRBV6-5,TRBJ1-5,-
CASSRAGFVGYGYTF,TRBV14,TRBJ1-2,-
CASRGTGESFEQYF,TRBV6-5,TRBJ2-7,-
CASSWSTGNKNIQYF,TRBV11-2,TRBJ2-4,-
CASSLEGLAGSYEQYF,TRBV7-8,TRBJ2-7,-
CASSKRTGNEKLFF,TRBV7-2,TRBJ1-4,-
CASHSTGNTIYF,TRBV5-4,TRBJ1-3,few
CASSLWTGNTEAFF,TRBV7-2,TRBJ1-1,-
CASSDHSSGNTIYF,TRBV27,TRBJ1-3,-
CASSPPIDTQYF,TRBV5-8,TRBJ2-3,-
CASSPKGAGANVLTF,TRBV6-1,TRBJ2-6,few
CASRDRSSYEQYF,TRBV5-4,TRBJ2-7,-
CASSMPGQGSTEAFF,TRBV19,TRBJ1-1,-
CASIRGTSGKETQYF,TRBV6-1,TRBJ2-5,-
CASSESGVRTDTQYF,TRBV10-2,TRBJ2-3,-
CASSEGGVPYEQYF,TRBV6-1,-,-
CTSSQGMGWLAGDTYEQYF,TRBV1,-,-
CASSQASRGYNEQFF,TRBV4-3,TRBJ2-1,-
CASIHGQGNTGELFF,TRBV6-6,TRBJ2-2,few
CSVAAGQVTEAFF,TRBV29-1,TRBJ1-1,-
CASSHPGTDQESQYF,TRBV6-5,TRBJ2-5,-
CATSRDPGSYEQYF,TRBV15,TRBJ2-7,-
CAWREPGLAGRIFTDTQYF,TRBV30,TRBJ2-3,-
CASGLGGTPNEQFF,TRBV12-5,TRBJ2-1,few
CATSRDSPDRSHEQYF,TRBV15,TRBJ2-7,-
CASSLAPAGGNTGELFF,TRBV7-3,TRBJ2-2,-
CSAEVPGGKLFF,TRBV29-1,TRBJ1-4,-
CASSDGGPEGQQYF,TRBV27,TRBJ2-7,-
CASSLEGGDYEQYF,TRBV11-2,TRBJ2-7,-
CASSDRDRGGYTF,TRBV6-1,TRBJ1-2,-
CASSRSGGDYEQYF,TRBV25-1,TRBJ2-7,-
CASTWLNSGANVLTF,TRBV19,TRBJ2-6,-
CASSLHRGGSRTEAFF,TRBV5-1,TRBJ1-1,-
CASSIGGSTNEQYF,TRBV11-3,TRBJ2-7,-
CASSLRGRGPSYEQYF,TRBV5-4,TRBJ2-7,few
CASSGPSYEQYF,TRBV7-2,TRBJ2-7,-
CASRLRPLSNQPQHF,TRBV7-8,TRBJ1-5,-
CASSEAREHRTPNYGYTF,TRBV6-1,TRBJ1-2,-
CASSVASRSTDTQYF,TRBV9,TRBJ2-3,-
CASSLLGGSDTQYF,TRBV7-2,TRBJ2-3,-
CAISEGGVKLYEQYF,TRBV10-3,TRBJ2-7,-
CASRPGLAADTQYF,TRBV5-1,TRBJ2-3,-
CASNPGRGELFF,TRBV7-2,TRBJ2-2,-
CSSSPPSYEQYF,TRBV7-9,-,-